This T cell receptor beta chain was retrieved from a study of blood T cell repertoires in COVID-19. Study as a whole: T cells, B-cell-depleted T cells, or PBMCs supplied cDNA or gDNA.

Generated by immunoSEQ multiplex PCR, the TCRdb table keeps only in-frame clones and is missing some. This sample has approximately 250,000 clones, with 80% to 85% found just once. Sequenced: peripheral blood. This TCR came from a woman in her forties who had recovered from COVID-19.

CDR3 amino acids: CASSLGSNTGELFF. CDR3 in DNA: TGCGCCAGCAGCTTGGGCAGTAACACCGGGGAGCTGTTTTTT. The chain links TRBV5-1 to TRBJ2-2; no clear D. Between the trimmed V and J ends, which lost 0 bases and 2 bases, there was a span of 5 bases. There are 14 residues in the CDR3. Germline assignment: CDR1 SGHRS and CDR2 YFSETQ.